This is a list of T cell receptor beta chains from one sample in a study of identical twins. TCRdb fed the 5' RACE reads into MiXCR, producing one record per CDR3 protein. The table shows some 270,000 distinct CDR3 sequences, with about 8.3% occurring only once. Separately, the same data were catalogued under a study of yellow fever vaccine responses in identical twins.

The sequencing sample was made of CD8+ T cells sorted from blood. The receptors derive from a woman under 30 in good health. CDR3s include the opening cysteine and the closing phenylalanine or tryptophan. D genes are given only for firm matches. Clone size is not always given. Where it is, it says once, few, many or a class for expanded clones.

d_gene	abundance	j_gene	v_gene	CDR3aa	CDR3nt
TRBD1	.	TRBJ1-5	TRBV28	CASSPRDSDQPQHF	TGTGCCAGCAGTCCCCGGGACAGTGATCAGCCCCAGCATTTT
.	many	TRBJ2-7	TRBV3-1	CASERRGTYEQYF	TGTGCCAGCGAACGACGGGGGACCTACGAGCAGTACTTC
.	few	TRBJ2-3	TRBV12-3/TRBV12-4	CASSLNDTQYF	TGTGCCAGCAGTTTGAATGATACGCAGTATTTT
.	many	TRBJ1-1	TRBV29-1	CSVERVTMNTEAFF	TGCAGCGTTGAAAGGGTGACAATGAACACTGAAGCTTTCTTT
TRBD2	many	TRBJ2-3	TRBV6-5	CASSYPGLGDTQYF	TGTGCCAGCAGTTACCCGGGACTAGGCGATACGCAGTATTTT
.	many	TRBJ2-3	TRBV12-3/TRBV12-4	CASRDGLDTQYF	TGTGCCAGCAGGGACGGATTGGATACGCAGTATTTT
.	few	TRBJ2-5	TRBV5-1	CASSLRGSLGETQYF	TGCGCCAGCAGCTTGCGGGGTAGCTTGGGGGAGACCCAGTACTTC
.	once	TRBJ1-5	TRBV6-1	CASHGDGTSTQPQHF	TGTGCCAGCCACGGGGACGGAACATCCACGCAGCCCCAGCATTTT
TRBD2	.	TRBJ2-1	TRBV20-1	CSARALNSGSSYNEQFF	TGCAGTGCTAGGGCACTTAATAGCGGGAGTTCCTACAATGAGCAGTTCTTC
TRBD1	many	TRBJ1-4	TRBV3-1	CASSQGTGDEKLFF	TGTGCCAGCAGCCAAGGGACAGGGGATGAAAAACTGTTTTTT
.	.	TRBJ2-3	TRBV7-8	CASSLALSTDTQYF	TGTGCCAGCAGCTTAGCGCTAAGCACAGATACGCAGTATTTT
.	few	TRBJ1-2	TRBV29-1	CSVVFSYHYGYTF	TGCAGCGTTGTCTTCAGTTACCACTATGGCTACACCTTC
TRBD1	few	TRBJ2-7	TRBV20-1	CSAGGQESYYEQYF	TGCAGTGCCGGGGGACAGGAGTCCTATTACGAGCAGTACTTC
TRBD2	.	TRBJ2-1	TRBV27	CASSSETGLAGLLTQFF	TGTGCCAGCAGTTCAGAGACAGGACTAGCGGGTCTCCTCACTCAGTTCTTC
TRBD2	few	TRBJ2-3	TRBV27	CASSLVSSGTDTQYF	TGTGCCAGCAGTTTGGTGTCTAGCGGGACAGATACGCAGTATTTT
TRBD2	many	TRBJ2-1	TRBV12-3/TRBV12-4	CASSFGSGGAVEQFF	TGTGCCAGCAGTTTTGGTAGCGGGGGGGCCGTTGAGCAGTTCTTC
TRBD2	few	TRBJ2-7	TRBV2	CASNQDFEGLAYHEQYF	TGTGCCAGCAACCAAGACTTTGAGGGACTAGCTTACCACGAGCAGTACTTC
TRBD1	.	TRBJ1-3	TRBV4-3	CASSQDTGAGNTIYF	TGCGCCAGCAGCCAAGACACAGGGGCAGGAAACACCATATATTTT
TRBD1	.	TRBJ2-1	TRBV5-4	CASSLQGGSYNEQFF	TGTGCCAGCAGCTTACAGGGGGGCTCCTACAATGAGCAGTTCTTC
TRBD2	.	TRBJ2-5	TRBV6-4	CASSDPWTSGSRSKETQYF	TGTGCCAGCAGTGACCCCTGGACTAGCGGGAGTCGTTCGAAAGAGACCCAGTACTTC
TRBD2	once	TRBJ2-1	TRBV15	CATSRAGGYYNEQFF	TGTGCCACCAGCAGAGCCGGGGGGTACTACAATGAGCAGTTCTTC
.	many	TRBJ2-7	TRBV6-2/TRBV6-3	CASSYPSDSSYEQYF	TGTGCCAGCAGTTACCCCTCGGACAGCTCCTACGAGCAGTACTTC
TRBD1	few	TRBJ2-7	TRBV7-2	CASSLRQGEVSYEQYF	TGTGCCAGCAGCCTACGACAGGGGGAGGTATCCTACGAGCAGTACTTC
TRBD2	.	TRBJ2-1	TRBV2	CASSALAGPYRGEQFF	TGTGCCAGCAGTGCTCTAGCGGGGCCCTATAGAGGTGAGCAGTTCTTC
.	many	TRBJ2-6	TRBV15	CATSRGEAGANVLTF	TGTGCCACCAGCAGAGGGGAGGCTGGGGCCAACGTCCTGACTTTC
.	.	TRBJ2-7	TRBV28	CASRPRASSYEQYF	TGTGCCAGCCGACCGCGGGCCTCCTCCTACGAGCAGTACTTC
.	many	TRBJ2-3	TRBV29-1	CSVESSDTQYF	TGCAGCGTTGAATCGTCGGATACGCAGTATTTT